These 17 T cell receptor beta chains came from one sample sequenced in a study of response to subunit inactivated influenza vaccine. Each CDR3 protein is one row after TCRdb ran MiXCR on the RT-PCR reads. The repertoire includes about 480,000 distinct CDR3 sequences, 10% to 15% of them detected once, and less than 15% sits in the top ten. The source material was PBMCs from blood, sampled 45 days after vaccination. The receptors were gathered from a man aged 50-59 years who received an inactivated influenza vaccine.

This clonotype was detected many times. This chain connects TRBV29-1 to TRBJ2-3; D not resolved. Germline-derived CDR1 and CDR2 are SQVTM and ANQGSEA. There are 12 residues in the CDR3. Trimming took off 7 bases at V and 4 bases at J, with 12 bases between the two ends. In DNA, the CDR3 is TGCAGCGGTCTAGTTGATTCAGATACGCAGTATTTT. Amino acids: CSGLVDSDTQYF.

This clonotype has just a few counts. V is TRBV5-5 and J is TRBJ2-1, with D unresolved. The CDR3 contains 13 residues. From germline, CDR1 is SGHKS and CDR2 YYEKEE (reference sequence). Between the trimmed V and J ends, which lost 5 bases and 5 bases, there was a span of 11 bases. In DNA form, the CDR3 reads TGTGCCAGCAGATTAATGCACGACAATGAGCAGTTCTTC. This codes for CASRLMHDNEQFF.

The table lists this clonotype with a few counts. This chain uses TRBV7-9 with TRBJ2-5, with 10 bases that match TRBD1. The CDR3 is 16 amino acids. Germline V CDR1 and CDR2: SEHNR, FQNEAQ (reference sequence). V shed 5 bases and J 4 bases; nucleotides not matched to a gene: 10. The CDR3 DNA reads TGTGCCAGCAGCCTTCGGGACAGGGGTGCGGTAGAGACCCAGTACTTC. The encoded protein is CASSLRDRGAVETQYF.

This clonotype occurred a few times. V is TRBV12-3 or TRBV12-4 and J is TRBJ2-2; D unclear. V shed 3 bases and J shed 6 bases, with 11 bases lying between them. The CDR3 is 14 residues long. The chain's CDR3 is CASSFSLGSGELFF. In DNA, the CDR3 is TGTGCCAGCAGTTTTAGTCTGGGATCCGGGGAGCTGTTTTTT.

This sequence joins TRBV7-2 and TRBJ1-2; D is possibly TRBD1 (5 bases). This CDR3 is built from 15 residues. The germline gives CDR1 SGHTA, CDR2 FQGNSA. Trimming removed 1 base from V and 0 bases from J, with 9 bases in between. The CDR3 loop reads CASSLGTPTNYGYTF. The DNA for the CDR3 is TGTGCCAGCAGCTTAGGGACACCTACTAACTATGGCTACACCTTC.

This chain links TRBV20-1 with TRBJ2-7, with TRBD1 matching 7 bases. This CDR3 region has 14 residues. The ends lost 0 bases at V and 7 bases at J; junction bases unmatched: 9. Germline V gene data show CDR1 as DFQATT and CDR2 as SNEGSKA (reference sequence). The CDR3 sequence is CSARDTLQGWEQYF. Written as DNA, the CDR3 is TGCAGTGCTAGAGATACCTTACAGGGGTGGGAGCAGTACTTC.

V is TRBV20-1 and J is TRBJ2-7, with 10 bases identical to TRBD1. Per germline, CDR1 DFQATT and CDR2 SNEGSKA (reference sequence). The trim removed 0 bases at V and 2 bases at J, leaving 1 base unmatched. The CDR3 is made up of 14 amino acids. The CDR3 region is CSARDGTGAYEQYF. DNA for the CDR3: TGCAGTGCTAGAGATGGGACAGGGGCCTACGAGCAGTACTTC.

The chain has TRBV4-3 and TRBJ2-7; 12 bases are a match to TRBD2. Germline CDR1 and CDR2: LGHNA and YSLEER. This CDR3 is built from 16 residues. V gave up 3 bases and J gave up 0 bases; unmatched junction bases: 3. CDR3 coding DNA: TGCGCCAGCAGCCACGAACTAGCGGGGGGCTCCTACGAGCAGTACTTC. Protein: CASSHELAGGSYEQYF.

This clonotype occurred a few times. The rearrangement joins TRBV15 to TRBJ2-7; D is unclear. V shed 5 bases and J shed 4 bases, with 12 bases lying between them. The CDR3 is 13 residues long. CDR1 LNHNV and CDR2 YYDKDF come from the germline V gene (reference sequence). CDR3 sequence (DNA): TGTGCCACCAGCGGCAGCCGAACTTACGAGCAGTACTTC. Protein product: CATSGSRTYEQYF.

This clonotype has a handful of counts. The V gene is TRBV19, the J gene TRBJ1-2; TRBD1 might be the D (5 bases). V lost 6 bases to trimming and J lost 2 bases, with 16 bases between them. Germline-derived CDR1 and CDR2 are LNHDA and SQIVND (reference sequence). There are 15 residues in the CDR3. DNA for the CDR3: TGTGCCAGTAGGGGTTTGGCAGGGATAAACTATGGCTACACCTTC. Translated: CASRGLAGINYGYTF.

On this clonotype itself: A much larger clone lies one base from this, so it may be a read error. CDR3 nucleotide sequence: TGTGCCAGCAGTGACGGTGGGGGGAGCCAAGAGACCCAGTACTTC. It yields the protein CASSDGGGSQETQYF. This chain connects TRBV6-1 to TRBJ2-5, with D possibly matching TRBD2 (6 bases). This CDR3 contains 15 residues. Trimming took off 3 bases at V and 1 base at J, with 12 bases between the two ends. The germline V gene encodes CDR1 MNHNS and CDR2 SASEGT.

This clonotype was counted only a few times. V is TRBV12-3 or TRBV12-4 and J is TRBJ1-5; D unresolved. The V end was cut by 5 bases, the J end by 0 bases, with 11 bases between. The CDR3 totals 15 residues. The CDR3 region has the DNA TGTGCCAGCAGTATCACATACCCTAGCAATCAGCCCCAGCATTTT. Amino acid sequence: CASSITYPSNQPQHF.

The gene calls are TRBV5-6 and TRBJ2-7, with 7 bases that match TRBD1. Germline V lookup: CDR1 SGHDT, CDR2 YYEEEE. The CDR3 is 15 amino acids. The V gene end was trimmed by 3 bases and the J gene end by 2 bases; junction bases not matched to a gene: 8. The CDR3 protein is CASSSQRQGPYEQYF. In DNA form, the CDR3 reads TGTGCCAGCAGCTCCCAGCGACAGGGTCCCTACGAGCAGTACTTC. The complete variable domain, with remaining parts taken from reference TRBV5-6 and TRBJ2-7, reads DAGVTQSPTHLIKTRGQQVTLRCSPKSGHDTVSWYQQALGQGPQFIFQYYEEEERQRGNFPDRFSGHQFPNYSSELNVNALLLGDSALYLCASSSQRQGPYEQYFGPGTRLTVT.

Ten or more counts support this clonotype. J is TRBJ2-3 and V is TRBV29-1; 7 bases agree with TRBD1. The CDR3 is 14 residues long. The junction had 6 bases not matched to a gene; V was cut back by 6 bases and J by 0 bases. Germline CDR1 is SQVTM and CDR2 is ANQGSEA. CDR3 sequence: CSVQGVGSTDTQYF. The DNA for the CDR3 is TGCAGCGTCCAGGGGGTCGGAAGCACAGATACGCAGTATTTT.

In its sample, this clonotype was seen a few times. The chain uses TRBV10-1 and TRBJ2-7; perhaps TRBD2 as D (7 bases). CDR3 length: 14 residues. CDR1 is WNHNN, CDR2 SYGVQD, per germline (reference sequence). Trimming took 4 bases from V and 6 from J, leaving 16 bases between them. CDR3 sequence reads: CASSGGGAPREQYF. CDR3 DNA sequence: TGCGCCAGCAGTGGGGGGGGCGCCCCACGCGAGCAGTACTTC.

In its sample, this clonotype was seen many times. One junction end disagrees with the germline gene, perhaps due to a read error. The CDR3 is CASSRGSF. CDR3 sequence (DNA): TGTGCCAGCAGCCGGGGATCCTTC. The gene calls are TRBV12-3 or TRBV12-4 and TRBJ2-1, with D maybe TRBD2 (5 bases). The CDR3 contains 8 residues.

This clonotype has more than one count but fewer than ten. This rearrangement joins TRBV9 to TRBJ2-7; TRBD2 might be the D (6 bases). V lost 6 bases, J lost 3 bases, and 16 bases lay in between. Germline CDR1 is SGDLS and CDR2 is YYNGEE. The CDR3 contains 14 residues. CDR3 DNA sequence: TGTGCCAGCAACGAATTTGGCGGGGTCTACGAGCAGTACTTC. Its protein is CASNEFGGVYEQYF. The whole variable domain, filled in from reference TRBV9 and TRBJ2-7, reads DSGVTQTPKHLITATGQRVTLRCSPRSGDLSVYWYQQSLDQGLQFLIQYYNGEERAKGNILERFSAQQFPDLHSELNLSSLELGDSALYFCASNEFGGVYEQYFGPGTRLTVT.